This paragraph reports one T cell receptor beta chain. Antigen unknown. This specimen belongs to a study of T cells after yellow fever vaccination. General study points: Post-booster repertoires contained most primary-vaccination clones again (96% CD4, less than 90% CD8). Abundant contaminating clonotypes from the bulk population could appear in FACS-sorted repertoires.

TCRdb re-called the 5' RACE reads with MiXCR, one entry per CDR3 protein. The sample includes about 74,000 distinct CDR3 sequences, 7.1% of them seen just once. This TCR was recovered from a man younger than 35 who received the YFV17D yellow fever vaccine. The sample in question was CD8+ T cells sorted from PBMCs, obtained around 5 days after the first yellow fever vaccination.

The CDR3 protein is CSAPDRGGGYTF. Here the CDR3 DNA reads TGCAGCGCCCCTGACAGGGGGGGAGGCTACACCTTC. This chain connects TRBV29-1 to TRBJ1-2, with TRBD1 matching over 9 bases. Germline CDR1 reads SQVTM; CDR2 reads ANQGSEA. The CDR3 extends over 12 amino acids. Trimming removed 7 bases from V and 8 bases from J; junction bases left unmatched: 8.